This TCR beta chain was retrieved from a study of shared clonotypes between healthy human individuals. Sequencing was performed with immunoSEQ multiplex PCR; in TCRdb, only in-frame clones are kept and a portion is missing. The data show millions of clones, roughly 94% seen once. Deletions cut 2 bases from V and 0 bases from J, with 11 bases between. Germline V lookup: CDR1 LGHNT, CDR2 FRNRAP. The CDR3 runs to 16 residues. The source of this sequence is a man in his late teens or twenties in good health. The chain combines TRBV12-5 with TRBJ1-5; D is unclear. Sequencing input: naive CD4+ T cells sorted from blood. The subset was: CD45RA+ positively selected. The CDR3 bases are TGTGCTAGTGGTTTGTCGGACGGATATAGCAATCAGCCCCAGCATTTT. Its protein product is CASGLSDGYSNQPQHF.